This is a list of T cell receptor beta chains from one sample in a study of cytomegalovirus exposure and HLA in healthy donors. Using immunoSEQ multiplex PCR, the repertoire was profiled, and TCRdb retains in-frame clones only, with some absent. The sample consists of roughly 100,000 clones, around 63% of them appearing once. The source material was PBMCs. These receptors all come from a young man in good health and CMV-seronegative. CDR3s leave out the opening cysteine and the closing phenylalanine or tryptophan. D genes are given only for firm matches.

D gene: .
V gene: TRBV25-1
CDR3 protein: ASTGGLYNEQF

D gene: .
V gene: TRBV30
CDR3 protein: AWSVRPGGHEQY

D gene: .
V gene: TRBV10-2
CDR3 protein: ASRYGGVTDTQY

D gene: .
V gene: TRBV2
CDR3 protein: ASRYRARSYNEQF

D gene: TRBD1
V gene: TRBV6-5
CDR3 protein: ASSYLTGSEAF

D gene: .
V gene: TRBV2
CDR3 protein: ASSEQGFDQPQH

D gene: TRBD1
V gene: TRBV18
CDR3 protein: ASSPGTASENEQF

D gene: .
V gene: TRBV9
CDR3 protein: ASSAGGVGGYT

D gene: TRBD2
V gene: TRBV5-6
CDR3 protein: ASSHLLLAGAYNEQF

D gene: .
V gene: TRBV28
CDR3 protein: ASSLVREPQH

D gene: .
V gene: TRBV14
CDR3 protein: ASSQTAGASTDTQY

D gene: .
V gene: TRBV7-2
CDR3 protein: ASSLAGVGGVGYT

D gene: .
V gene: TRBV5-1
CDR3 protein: ASSRRDSQETQY

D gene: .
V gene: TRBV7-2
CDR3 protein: ASSLVKNTEAF

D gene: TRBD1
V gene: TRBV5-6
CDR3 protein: ASSLRGAGQGSQQY

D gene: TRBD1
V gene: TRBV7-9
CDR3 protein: ASSIRTGLDEQY

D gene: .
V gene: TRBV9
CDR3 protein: ASSVATGTPEQF

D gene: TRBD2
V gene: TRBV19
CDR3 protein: ASSAGQVRPSGRADEQF

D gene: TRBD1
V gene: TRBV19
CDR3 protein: ASTPAGGTYEQY

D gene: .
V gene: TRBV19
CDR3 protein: ASSLSGEDEQF

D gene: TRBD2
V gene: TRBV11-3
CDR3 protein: ASSLGSRVAGQETQY

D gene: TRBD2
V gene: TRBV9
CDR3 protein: ASSVTGTSHYEQY

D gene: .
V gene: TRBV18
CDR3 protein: ASSRTQGRETQY

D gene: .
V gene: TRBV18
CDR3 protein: ASSPATPNTQY

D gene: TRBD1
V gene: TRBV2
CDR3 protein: ASRRQGATTDTQY

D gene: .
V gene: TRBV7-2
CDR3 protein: ASSTIVGEQF

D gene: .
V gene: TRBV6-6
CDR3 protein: ASSSGVYSNQPQH